The 22 T cell receptor beta chains given below trace back to one sample, sequenced in a study of T cells in Graves' hyperthyroidism and ophthalmopathy. Regions amplified from RNA transcripts were the TCR beta CDR3 regions. The HTBI primer set was used in a first-round RT-PCR of the TCR CDR3. TCRdb reprocessed the multiplex PCR reads with MiXCR, giving one entry per CDR3 protein. The sample includes approximately 250,000 distinct CDR3 sequences, around 25% seen only once; the top ten take roughly 40%. Sequencing was done on a sample of blood. The receptors here all came from a woman aged 35 to 49 with Graves' ophthalmopathy.

This clonotype has at least ten counts. V gene TRBV2 combines with J gene TRBJ2-7; D gene unclear. CDR1 and CDR2 (germline): SNHLY, FYNNEI. The CDR3 has 10 amino acids. V lost 8 bases and J lost 2, with 4 bases in between. In nucleotides, the CDR3 is TGTGCCAGCGGACCCTACGAGCAGTACTTC. This sequence encodes CASGPYEQYF.

This clonotype has a count of ten or more. The CDR3 nucleotides are TGTGCCAGCAGCCCTCAAAACTATGGCTACACCTTC. It is translated as CASSPQNYGYTF. This chain links TRBV7-2 with TRBJ1-2; D is unresolved. Looked up from germline, CDR1 is SGHTA and CDR2 is FQGNSA. This CDR3 has 12 residues. The ends were cut back, 5 bases at V and 2 bases at J, with 6 bases in the middle.

In the case of this clonotype: A junction boundary mismatches the germline segment, possibly from a read error. The chain recombines TRBV6-1 with TRBJ1-1, with unresolved D. The germline V gene encodes CDR1 MNHNS and CDR2 SASEGT. CDR3 length: 14 amino acids. The CDR3, as DNA: TGTGCCAGCAAGGGAGCGACCATCATCAGCGAGGCTTCCTTT. Translating it yields CASKGATIISEASF.

J is TRBJ1-1 and V is TRBV27; perhaps TRBD1 as D (6 bases). Trimming took 6 bases from V and 1 from J, leaving 15 bases between them. The CDR3 has 15 amino acids. Germline V gives CDR1 MNHEY, CDR2 SMNVEV (reference sequence). CDR3: CASRQTGFWNTEAFF. CDR3 nucleotides: TGTGCCAGCAGGCAAACAGGGTTTTGGAACACTGAAGCTTTCTTT.

This clonotype was counted many times. The genes are TRBV7-6 and TRBJ2-7, with 8 bases identical to TRBD1. Germline values: CDR1 SGHVS, CDR2 FNYEAQ. The CDR3 is made up of 13 amino acids. Trimming cost V 5 bases and J 3 bases; bases outside gene matches: 3. The CDR3 DNA sequence: TGTGCCAGCAGCCCGGACAGGGACTACGAGCAGTACTTC. Protein: CASSPDRDYEQYF.

The rearrangement links TRBV6-1 to TRBJ1-5; D gene uncertain. The CDR3 loop spans 13 amino acids. The germline V gene has CDR1 MNHNS and CDR2 SASEGT. V lost 6 bases, J lost 7 bases, and 13 bases lay in between. In nucleotides, the CDR3 is TGTGCCAGCAGCGACCGGGCCGGCCAGCCCCAGCATTTT. Protein product: CASSDRAGQPQHF.

J is TRBJ2-7 and V is TRBV18, with a tentative D call TRBD1 (5 bases). This CDR3 is 13 amino acids long. Germline CDR1 KGHSH, CDR2 LQKENI. Trimming removed 5 bases from V and 6 bases from J, with 14 bases in between. The CDR3 protein is CASSFSGASEQYF. CDR3 nucleotides: TGTGCCAGCTCATTTTCTGGGGCGAGCGAGCAGTACTTC.

This clonotype was detected many times. The chain combines TRBV20-1 with TRBJ2-5; D is unresolved. The CDR3 totals 14 residues. V lost 0 bases and J 4 bases, leaving 12 bases between the germline ends. Germline CDR1 is DFQATT and CDR2 is SNEGSKA (reference sequence). The CDR3 DNA reads TGCAGTGCTAGAGATCGTCGACTCCCAGAGACCCAGTACTTC. Protein sequence: CSARDRRLPETQYF.

This clonotype was counted at least ten times. The V and J genes are TRBV4-2 and TRBJ2-2; D might be TRBD2 (6 bases). The CDR3 is 20 amino acids. V was clipped by 0 bases and J by 7 bases, with 27 bases between them. Germline V CDR1 and CDR2: LGHNA, YNFKEQ. The CDR3 nucleotides read TGTGCCAGCAGCCAAGATGCCGCCGCAGGGACTCCCCGCGTCGACGGGGAGCTGTTTTTT. Its protein product is CASSQDAAAGTPRVDGELFF.

This clonotype occurred many times. With a much larger clone just one base away, this may be a read error. The genes are TRBV6-5 and TRBJ2-4; the match to TRBD1 covers 9 bases. The length of the CDR3 is 13 residues. CDR1 and CDR2 from the germline V gene are MNHEY and SVGAGI. The CDR3 DNA reads as TGTGCCACCAACCGGGACAGGGAAAACACTCAGTACTTC. As protein: CATNRDRENTQYF.

This clonotype appeared many times. This chain joins TRBV10-2 and TRBJ2-6; the D is unclear. The V end lost 4 bases, the J end lost 1 base, and 14 bases lay between the germline ends. Germline lookup yields CDR1 WSHSY and CDR2 SAAADI. The CDR3 runs to 17 residues. The CDR3 sequence is CASSVTALGSGANVLTF. DNA of the CDR3: TGCGCCAGCAGTGTAACCGCTCTGGGTTCTGGGGCCAACGTCCTGACTTTC.

This clonotype was counted at least ten times. The gene calls are TRBV6-5 and TRBJ1-1; D uncertain. Germline V CDR1 and CDR2: MNHEY, SVGAGI. The ends were cut back, 4 bases at V and 3 bases at J, with 12 bases in the middle. This CDR3 has 14 amino acids. The CDR3 bases are TGTGCCAGCAGTTCCCCGTATGGGGACACTGAAGCTTTCTTT. It translates to CASSSPYGDTEAFF.

Many counts were recorded for this clonotype. The chain uses TRBV18 and TRBJ2-7, with D hard to call. V lost 3 bases to trimming and J lost 2 bases, with 14 bases between them. This CDR3 is built from 15 residues. Germline loops: CDR1 KGHSH, CDR2 LQKENI. In nucleotides, the CDR3 is TGTGCCAGCTCACCTGGCGTCAGTTCAGCCTACGAGCAGTACTTC. It specifies CASSPGVSSAYEQYF.

This clonotype was detected ten times or more. The chain recombines TRBV9 with TRBJ1-1, with no clear D. Trimming removed 2 bases from V and 1 base from J, with 9 bases in between. CDR3 length: 14 residues. The V gene's germline CDR1 is SGDLS and CDR2 YYNGEE. For the CDR3, the DNA is TGTGCCAGCAGCGTCGCCCCAGAGAACACTGAAGCTTTCTTT. Its protein is CASSVAPENTEAFF.

This chain uses TRBV6-1 with TRBJ1-5; D remains ambiguous. This CDR3 is built from 13 residues. V dropped 6 bases and J dropped 4 bases, with 10 bases sitting between them. Germline CDR1 is MNHNS and CDR2 is SASEGT. The CDR3 loop reads CASRSILNQPQHF. The CDR3 DNA follows: TGTGCCAGCAGGAGCATACTGAATCAGCCCCAGCATTTT.

This clonotype occurred many times. V usage is TRBV5-1 and J usage is TRBJ2-7; TRBD2 is a possible D gene (5 bases). The CDR3 spans 14 residues. V lost 5 bases to trimming and J lost 4 bases, with 16 bases between them. Germline V lookup: CDR1 SGHRS, CDR2 YFSETQ. The CDR3 DNA sequence: TGCGCCAGCAGTCTAACGGGCACGGGATACGAGCAGTACTTC. Residues: CASSLTGTGYEQYF.

This clonotype showed up many times. The V gene is TRBV4-2, the J gene TRBJ1-5; D is possibly TRBD1 (5 bases). Trimming shortened V by 0 bases and J by 2 bases, and 5 bases separated the two germline ends. CDR1 is LGHNA and CDR2 is YNFKEQ in the germline V gene. The CDR3 has 14 residues. The CDR3 DNA reads TGTGCCAGCAGCCAAGACAGGGGCAATCAGCCCCAGCATTTT. Translating gives CASSQDRGNQPQHF.

This clonotype showed up many times. The J gene is TRBJ1-1, the V gene TRBV6-5; 9 nucleotides agree with TRBD1. The CDR3 extends over 13 amino acids. From germline, CDR1 is MNHEY and CDR2 SVGAGI. V shed 4 bases and J 5 bases; nucleotides not matched to a gene: 2. The CDR3 here is CASSWDRETEAFF. The CDR3 nucleotides read TGTGCCAGCAGTTGGGACAGGGAGACTGAAGCTTTCTTT.

This clonotype was found many times. The rearrangement joins TRBV19 to TRBJ1-5; no clear D gene. Per germline, CDR1 LNHDA and CDR2 SQIVND (reference sequence). The CDR3 covers 13 residues. V was clipped by 4 bases and J by 4 bases, with 8 bases between them. The CDR3 coding sequence is TGTGCCAGTAGTACTCAGTCGAATCAGCCCCAGCATTTT. Its protein is CASSTQSNQPQHF. Supplemented by reference TRBV19 and TRBJ1-5, the full variable domain reads DGGITQSPKYLFRKEGQNVTLSCEQNLNHDAMYWYRQDPGQGLRLIYYSQIVNDFQKGDIAEGYSVSREKKESFPLTVTSAQKNPTAFYLCASSTQSNQPQHFGDGTRLSIL.

The V and J genes are TRBV24-1 and TRBJ2-7; perhaps TRBD1 as D (5 bases). V lost 9 bases to trimming and J lost 6 bases, with 20 bases between them. Germline V lookup: CDR1 KGHDR, CDR2 SFDVKD. The CDR3 contains 14 residues. CDR3 in DNA: TGTGCCACCCGCTTACCCCATGACAGCAGCGAGCAGTACTTC. Translating it yields CATRLPHDSSEQYF.

The chain combines TRBV20-1 with TRBJ2-7; 7 nucleotides match TRBD1. With 2 bases clipped from V and 3 bases from J, the junction kept 7 bases outside the gene matches. Germline V gene data show CDR1 as DFQATT and CDR2 as SNEGSKA (reference sequence). This CDR3 comprises 14 residues. The CDR3 reads CSARTLDRVYEQYF. The CDR3 bases are TGCAGTGCTAGAACCCTAGACAGGGTCTACGAGCAGTACTTC.

In this sample, this clonotype turned up many times. The V and J genes are TRBV9 and TRBJ2-5; 10 bases are a match to TRBD1. The CDR3 is 14 amino acids. Germline loops: CDR1 SGDLS, CDR2 YYNGEE. The trim removed 4 bases at V and 7 bases at J, leaving 7 bases unmatched. CDR3 DNA sequence: TGTGCCAGCAGCCCATGGACAGGGGGGAGGACCCAGTACTTC. This translates into CASSPWTGGRTQYF.